The clone carrying this T cell receptor (beta chain) was counted once. V gave up 6 bases and J gave up 8 bases, with 17 bases separating them. From germline, CDR1 is SGDLS and CDR2 YYNGEE. The CDR3 extends over 13 amino acids. This sample was included in a study of technical replicates of blood from a handful of donors. Clones were read by immunoSEQ multiplex PCR, and TCRdb kept only the in-frame ones, dropping some. The table records over 50,000 clones, around 92% of them present only once. Sequenced sample: PBMCs. The clonotype was recovered from a human donor in good health. Some clones in this sample may be carry-over from other donors' samples. This sequence joins TRBV9 and TRBJ1-2; possible D gene TRBD1, 5 bases. The CDR3, as DNA: TGTGCCAGCACCTTTCGGGAGGGGATGGGCTACACCTTC. Its protein is CASTFREGMGYTF.